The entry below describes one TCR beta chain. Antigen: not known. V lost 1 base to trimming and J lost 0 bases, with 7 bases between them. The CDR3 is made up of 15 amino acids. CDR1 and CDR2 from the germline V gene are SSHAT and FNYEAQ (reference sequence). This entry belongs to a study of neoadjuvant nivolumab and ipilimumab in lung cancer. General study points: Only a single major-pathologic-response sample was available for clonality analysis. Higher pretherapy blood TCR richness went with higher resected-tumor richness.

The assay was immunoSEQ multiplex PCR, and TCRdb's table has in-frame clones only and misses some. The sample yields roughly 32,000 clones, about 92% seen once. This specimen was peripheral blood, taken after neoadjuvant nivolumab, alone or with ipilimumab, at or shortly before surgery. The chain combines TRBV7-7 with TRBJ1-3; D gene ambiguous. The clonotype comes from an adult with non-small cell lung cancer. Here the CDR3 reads CASSLGAGSGNTIYF. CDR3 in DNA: TGTGCCAGCAGCTTAGGCGCCGGCTCTGGAAACACCATATATTTT.